Each of the 7 T cell receptor beta chains below was sequenced from the same sample in a study of T cells in Graves' hyperthyroidism and ophthalmopathy. RNA transcripts served as the template for amplifying TCR beta CDR3 regions. First-round RT-PCR targeting the TCR CDR3 was performed with the HTBI primer set. TCRdb re-analysed the multiplex PCR reads in MiXCR, keeping a single row per CDR3 protein. Here the sample spans more than 450,000 distinct CDR3 sequences, less than 15% being singletons. Sample: blood. These receptors were taken from a woman between 40 and 50 years old with Graves' hyperthyroidism.

This clonotype has only a few counts. The CDR3 nucleotides are TGTGCCAGCAGCTTATATAGAACAGCCTCCTACGAGCAGTACTTC. Translated, it gives CASSLYRTASYEQYF. V is TRBV7-6 and J is TRBJ2-7; D unclear. The CDR3 runs to 15 residues. CDR1 is SGHVS and CDR2 is FNYEAQ in the germline V gene. V lost 2 bases and J 0 bases, leaving 11 bases between the germline ends.

This clonotype occurred many times. The chain has TRBV28 and TRBJ2-1; 7 nucleotides align to TRBD2. CDR1 is MDHEN, CDR2 SYDVKM, per germline. This CDR3 is built from 14 residues. Trimming at V came to 5 bases and at J to 10 bases, leaving 11 bases not matched to a gene. The CDR3 protein is CASSLKRTSREQFF. Written as DNA, the CDR3 is TGTGCCAGCAGTCTAAAAAGGACTAGTCGAGAGCAGTTCTTC.

In this sample, this clonotype turned up many times. CDR3 protein: CASSSRGASGDEQFF. The CDR3 bases are TGTGCCAGCAGCTCCCGAGGGGCTAGCGGGGACGAGCAGTTCTTC. This chain uses TRBV11-2 with TRBJ2-1; 9 bases align to TRBD2. Germline CDR1 and CDR2: SGHAT and FQNNGV. V gave up 4 bases and J gave up 10 bases; unmatched junction bases: 11. The CDR3 has 15 residues.

The J gene is TRBJ2-1, the V gene TRBV10-3; possibly TRBD2 for D (5 bases). V gave up 0 bases and J gave up 8 bases, with 8 bases separating them. The length of the CDR3 is 13 residues. Germline V gives CDR1 ENHRY, CDR2 SYGVKD. The CDR3 nucleotides read TGTGCCATCAGTGAGTCGGCGCGGGATGAGCAGTTCTTC. Its protein is CAISESARDEQFF.

V and J are TRBV6-1 and TRBJ2-5; 10 nucleotides match TRBD1. CDR1 and CDR2 from the germline V gene are MNHNS and SASEGT. V was pared by 10 bases and J by 4 bases, with 9 bases of the junction left unmatched. This CDR3 region has 14 residues. CDR3 sequence reads: CATDSRDRGETQYF. The DNA for the CDR3 is TGTGCCACAGACTCCAGGGACAGGGGAGAGACCCAGTACTTC.

This clonotype appeared many times. The chain uses TRBV11-2 and TRBJ1-1, with a tentative D call TRBD1 (6 bases). This CDR3 has 14 residues. Trimming shortened V by 5 bases and J by 3 bases, and 13 bases separated the two germline ends. CDR1 and CDR2 from the germline V gene are SGHAT and FQNNGV. CDR3 region: CASSRNRQDTEAFF. The CDR3 bases are TGTGCCAGCAGCCGTAATAGACAGGACACTGAAGCTTTCTTT.

The V call is TRBV6-5, the J call TRBJ2-3; 8 bases agree with TRBD1. This CDR3 is 16 amino acids long. The trim removed 2 bases at V and 2 bases at J, leaving 6 bases unmatched. The germline CDR1 and CDR2 sequences are MNHEY and SVGAGI. CDR3 sequence reads: CASSYGTGTYTDTQYF. CDR3 nucleotides: TGTGCCAGCAGTTACGGGACAGGCACCTACACAGATACGCAGTATTTT.